This record concerns one T cell receptor beta chain sequence. The antigen it binds to is not known. No base quality information exists; no much larger clone differs at one position. The cohort comprised more than 550 healthy bone marrow donors. Cohort members were all nominally healthy when sampled, although unrecorded immune exposures were likely present. The donor tested CMV seronegative, placing the donor among the 350 or so seronegative members of the cohort. A peripheral blood sample was collected from each donor, and TCR beta sequencing was performed on peripheral blood mononuclear cells. Genomic DNA was extracted from the blood cell samples with the Qiagen DNeasy Blood Extraction Kit. This specimen comes from a study of cytomegalovirus exposure and HLA in healthy donors (dated by TCRdb to about 2017). About the study as a whole: According to an earlier analysis of several hundred of the donors, about 179 million T cells yielded roughly 110 million unique TCR beta sequences and 276 Gb of sequence data. Donor age, sex, ethnicity and CMV serostatus were compiled alongside the repertoire data. Typing coverage differed by locus: A, B, C, DRB1 and DQB1 were typed in roughly 629-640 donors, DQA1 in 500 to 550, DPA1 in some 600, and DPB1 in approximately 450. An early release that covered fewer than 800 HLA-typed donors contained 300 to 350 gigabases of sequencing data and tens of millions of unique TCR sequences. Across some 400 genotyped donors of the cohort, an average of roughly 250,000 unique TCR beta nucleotide sequences per donor were sequenced, and roughly 20% of those sequences were non-productive. The study was designed to test whether signatures of past pathogen exposure could be identified by cataloging public T cell receptors. Rather than drawing on any new phenotypic data, the later analysis identified candidate immune exposures from TCR beta sequences and the way those sequences occurred across donors. In a later analysis, previously published TCR beta repertoires from 666 donors were re-analyzed and high-resolution HLA genotyping was added so that TCR occurrence patterns could be studied. All discovery cohort repertoires had been generated using a single sequencing platform. Genome-wide SNP genotypes for about 65% of the roughly 670 donors were used in a later genetic analysis, which treated that subset as a discovery cohort. Roughly five DR-DQ haplotypes were handled as single units for association and clustering, since linkage in the cohort was strong. Along with the approximately 700-subject first cohort, a separate validation cohort of 120 different subjects was used. To predict cytomegalovirus infection status, the study combined high-throughput TCR immunosequencing, statistical association of individual TCRs with disease status, and machine learning. The study profiled the T cell repertoires of approximately 700 subjects by immunosequencing and related them to cytomegalovirus serostatus. Of the 398 genotyped donors, 70% to 90% were placed in the genetic ancestry cluster associated with self-reported Caucasian donors. HLA typing covered class I and class II loci at four-digit resolution. An earlier analysis of approximately 630 of the donors applied high-throughput TCR beta sequencing to assess whether each TCR beta V gene segment acted as functional or pseudogenic. Overall study results and their limits: Because the 87-base-pair reads could not distinguish some IMGT-functional V segments, including TRBV6-2 and TRBV6-3, those segments were excluded. In a later genetic analysis, fewer N-insertions in productive TCRs were reported among donors in an Asian-associated ancestry cluster than the roughly 710-donor mean. In an earlier analysis of fewer than 700 of the donors, most TCR beta V segments appeared in productive rearrangements about 87% or about 30% of the time, broadly matching IMGT annotations. Most TCR sequences were observed very rarely across donors, whereas some public TCRs were present in many individuals. A later analysis found that HLA-associated TCR beta chains were more clonally expanded and had lower generation probabilities than equally common non-associated chains. A later genetic analysis associated a missense DCLRE1C variant with V-gene and J-gene trimming of TCR beta chains, and an independent cohort replicated the association. Because HLA typing was missing for some donors at each locus, association tests included only the typed subset. It was suggested by the authors that the approach could potentially be generalized to other disease states and immunological phenotypes. In a later analysis, TCR association rates were found to vary across HLA loci, with the most associated TCRs seen for DRB1 alleles and the fewest for HLA-C alleles. Correlated functional status among segregating V segments might reflect linkage disequilibrium, but an unknown experimental factor could not be ruled out. A cluster of highly shared sequence variants was judged likely to be a technical artifact of the sequencing pipeline. The cohort was sequenced for TCR beta chains only, and without alpha or paired-chain data the features that could be detected were limited. In a later analysis, over 15,000 TCR beta sequences were associated with specific HLA alleles at a false discovery rate of 0.05. The study listed 150 to 200 TCR beta chains as associated with cytomegalovirus. Several of the top co-occurrence clusters appeared to be linked to parvovirus B19, influenza, CMV and Epstein-Barr virus, according to a later analysis. According to a later analysis, most CMV-associated TCR beta chains appeared to be HLA-restricted, and the HLA associations seemed to be driven largely by CMV exposure. When HLA alleles, especially DR and DQ, strongly co-occurred, attributing TCR associations to individual alleles was difficult. For the cohort, immune exposure information was limited to CMV serostatus. Presence/absence analyses assumed roughly uniform sequencing depth across donors, an assumption that may not hold. The earlier analysis of 587 of the donors excluded some 16 rarely observed V segments, including chromosome 9 orphons, because counts were too low. The classifier was reported to diagnose cytomegalovirus status with high specificity and sensitivity in both the original cohort and the validation cohort. A few of the identified cytomegalovirus-associated TCR beta chains were confirmed in vitro to be specific for cytomegalovirus antigens. A further reported finding was that TCR beta sequences accurately predicted the HLA-A and HLA-B alleles for most subjects in the first cohort.

Receptors were amplified or captured by the immunoSEQ multiplex PCR assay. For the multiplex PCR, a mixture combining 60 forward primers for TCR Vbeta segments and 13 reverse primers for TCR Jbeta segments was used. A multiplex PCR assay on genomic DNA amplified the CDR3 region of rearranged TCR beta genes. Amplified TCR beta libraries were sequenced as 87-base-pair reads on the Illumina HiSeq System. On the authors' methods: A later analysis tallied roughly 76 million unique TCR beta chains across the 666 repertoires, and approximately 11 million of those chains were shared by two or more donors. A nearest-neighbor algorithm error-corrected the raw reads and collapsed the reads into unique sequences, merging closely related sequences to remove PCR and sequencing errors. CDR3 sequences were aligned to IMGT reference sequences to assign V, D and J gene segments. For a sequence to be retained, a match of at least six nucleotides to both a V gene segment and a J gene segment was required. A rearrangement counted as productive if the CDR3 had no stop codons and remained in frame with V and J, and every other rearrangement counted as non-productive. CDR3 was defined by IMGT convention, running from the second conserved V-encoded cysteine to the conserved J-encoded phenylalanine. The earlier analysis of 500 to 650 of the donors excluded any sequence lacking an unambiguous match to a single V gene segment. An earlier analysis of fewer than 750 of the donors classified V segments as functional when productive rearrangements were above 56.7% and as segregating when the standard deviation between donors was above 5%. A statistical classification framework was developed to diagnose cytomegalovirus status using the catalog of TCR beta chain sequences. A later analysis assigned V and J genes by comparing TCR nucleotide sequences with IMGT/GENE-DB human TR gene sequences. A later analysis assigned CDR3 sequences and most-parsimonious VDJ recombination scenarios with the TCRdist pipeline. In a later analysis, each TCR beta chain was defined by its CDR3 amino acid sequence together with its V-gene family, and reads without a unique V-gene family were excluded. To address suspected cross-contamination and a sequencing artifact, a later analysis removed over 500 highly shared, low-generation-probability nucleotide sequences. A later analysis calculated a clonal expansion index for each public chain from normalized within-repertoire ranks of inferred template counts. A later analysis computed generation probabilities with a VDJ recombination model fitted to out-of-frame rearrangements, and checked the results against IGoR. A later analysis scored TCR-TCR, TCR-HLA and TCR-CMV co-occurrence with hypergeometric tests, applying a repertoire-size bias correction to TCR pairs. A later analysis estimated false discovery rates by permuting HLA or CMV assignments 20 times. In a later analysis, co-occurring TCRs were grouped using DBSCAN, with TCRdist sequence similarity added in when clustering inside HLA-allele-positive subsets. Repertoires with fewer than 30,000 or more than 120,000 public chains were left out of co-occurrence clustering, as were roughly five repertoires with anomalous nucleotide sharing. This immuneACCESS table, as held by TCRdb, lists in-frame sequences with V and J called but not all clones. Of the missing ones, under half trace to an unresolved V gene in checked studies; the others have no known cause. Clonal size and the V and J genes are those of that table, whereas D and trimming came from the DNA. The sample includes tens of thousands of clones, with 35% to 50% observed a single time. Jointly, the top ten make up roughly 2% of the sample.

From the cysteine up to the phenylalanine, the CDR3 has a length of 15 residues. The only DNA kept is the CDR3, 45 bases in frame from the first base. V loses 4 bases, J loses 5 bases, and the germline ends lie 15 bases apart. The germline V gene sets CDR1 to MDHEN and CDR2 to SYDVKM. The chain is assembled from TRBV28 and TRBJ2-1; the D gene is possibly TRBD2, with 6 bases matching. The TCR was taken from a woman in her 50s in good health and CMV-seronegative. The material sequenced was PBMCs. The CDR3 region has the sequence CASSSGSASNNEQFF. Read as DNA, the sequence is TGTGCCAGCAGTTCCGGGAGCGCGAGTAACAATGAGCAGTTCTTC.